Listed here are 26 T cell receptor beta chains from one sample, sequenced in a study of a mutant IDH1 vaccine in newly diagnosed glioma. Time point meaning: baseline, week 1 (first vaccination visit). The sample's treatment: pre-vaccination baseline after standard-of-care therapy. Some clones are missing from TCRdb's copy, which holds only in-frame ones; the method was immunoSEQ multiplex PCR. The sample consists of about 66,000 clones, about 86% of them appearing once. Sample: PBMCs, taken from a glioma patient treated with radiotherapy, temozolomide or both. These receptors were taken from a man in his thirties or forties with glioma.

The V gene is TRBV7-7, the J gene TRBJ1-2, with D unclear. Trimming took off 5 bases at V and 5 bases at J, with 12 bases between the two ends. CDR3 size: 13 residues. Germline-derived CDR1 and CDR2 are SSHAT and FNYEAQ (reference sequence). The CDR3 loop reads CASSPGRGYGYTF. Written as DNA, the CDR3 is TGTGCCAGCAGCCCCGGGCGGGGATATGGCTACACCTTC.

The J gene is TRBJ2-2, the V gene TRBV5-1, with D perhaps TRBD1 (7 bases). V lost 0 bases to trimming and J lost 5 bases, with 11 bases between them. The CDR3 loop spans 15 amino acids. In germline, CDR1 is SGHRS, CDR2 YFSETQ. This CDR3 is CASSLVQGGTGELFF. Written as DNA, the CDR3 is TGCGCCAGCAGCTTGGTCCAGGGGGGAACCGGGGAGCTGTTTTTT.

The rearrangement uses TRBV19 and TRBJ2-7; D uncertain. The germline CDR1 and CDR2 sequences are LNHDA and SQIVND (reference sequence). The CDR3 runs 13 residues. Trimming cost V 0 bases and J 3 bases, with 6 bases left between them. CDR3 coding DNA: TGTGCCAGTAGTATAGATTTAAACTACGAGCAGTACTTC. It specifies CASSIDLNYEQYF.

J is TRBJ1-5 and V is TRBV19; D possibly corresponds to TRBD1 (6 bases). The CDR3 contains 14 residues. V was pared by 5 bases and J by 1 base, with 9 bases between. From germline, CDR1 is LNHDA and CDR2 SQIVND (reference sequence). The CDR3 is CASSPGQSNQPQHF. CDR3 nucleotide sequence: TGTGCCAGTAGTCCAGGACAGAGCAATCAGCCCCAGCATTTT.

The chain combines TRBV28 with TRBJ1-1, with 8 bases matching TRBD1. V dropped 3 bases and J dropped 4; count of bases not matched to a gene: 13. This CDR3 has 17 amino acids. Germline V gene sequence: CDR1 MDHEN, CDR2 SYDVKM. CDR3 nucleotides: TGTGCCAGCAGTTTGCACAGGGGGTTTCGGGTTGGCACTGAAGCTTTCTTT. This codes for CASSLHRGFRVGTEAFF.

The rearrangement joins TRBV5-6 to TRBJ2-1; 10 bases are a match to TRBD1. The V and J ends lost 7 bases and 5 bases, in that order; junction bases with no gene match: 0. Germline V CDR1 and CDR2: SGHDT, YYEEEE. This CDR3 is built from 12 residues. The CDR3 sequence: CASGTGDNEQFF. CDR3 bases: TGTGCCAGCGGGACAGGGGACAATGAGCAGTTCTTC.

The V and J genes are TRBV7-9 and TRBJ1-5; TRBD1 might be the D (6 bases). The V end lost 3 bases, the J end lost 3 bases, and 12 bases lay between the germline ends. The CDR3 runs 15 residues. Germline lookup yields CDR1 SEHNR and CDR2 FQNEAQ (reference sequence). The CDR3 bases are TGTGCCAGCAGCTTGGGCAGGGGACTCAATCAGCCCCAGCATTTT. Residues: CASSLGRGLNQPQHF.

The chain recombines TRBV9 with TRBJ1-5; D may be TRBD1 (5 bases). V shed 3 bases and J shed 0 bases, with 7 bases lying between them. From germline, CDR1 is SGDLS and CDR2 YYNGEE. The CDR3 has 14 amino acids. The CDR3 bases are TGTGCCAGCAGCGGGGACGGTAGCAATCAGCCCCAGCATTTT. Its protein product is CASSGDGSNQPQHF.

The CDR3 DNA follows: TGTGCCAGCAGTATACCCGGGACAGCAAACTCTGGAAACACCATATATTTT. It is translated as CASSIPGTANSGNTIYF. The rearrangement uses TRBV2 and TRBJ1-3, with 7 bases lining up with TRBD1. There are 17 residues in the CDR3. CDR1 and CDR2 from the germline V gene are SNHLY and FYNNEI. V trimming: 5 bases; J trimming: 0 bases; junction bases outside the gene matches: 10.

This chain joins TRBV5-1 and TRBJ2-7; TRBD1 matches 8 bases. After removal of 3 bases from V and 2 bases from J, the junction contained 7 bases not matched to a gene. Germline loops: CDR1 SGHRS, CDR2 YFSETQ. CDR3 size: 15 residues. The CDR3 DNA is TGCGCCAGCAGCTCCGACAGGGGTCCTCCCTACGAGCAGTACTTC. Encoded protein: CASSSDRGPPYEQYF.

This clone was recorded a few times. The chain uses TRBV12-1 and TRBJ1-5; the table names TRBD1, a call not compared with the DNA. TRBV12-1 is deemed a pseudogene. The CDR3 contains 12 residues. CDR3 sequence (DNA): TGTGCCAGCAGCTTTGCGGGCCAGCCCCAGCATTTT. This sequence encodes CASSFAGQPQHF.

This clone is a singleton in its sample. The CDR3 is CASSLVDRRNEQYF. The CDR3 coding sequence is TGCGCCAGCAGCTTAGTGGACAGGAGAAACGAGCAGTACTTC. This chain links TRBV5-1 with TRBJ2-7, with 7 bases identical to TRBD1. The CDR3 length is 14 residues. The germline CDR1 and CDR2 sequences are SGHRS and YFSETQ. V gave up 2 bases and J gave up 5 bases; unmatched junction bases: 7. The whole variable domain, filled in from reference TRBV5-1 and TRBJ2-7, reads KAGVTQTPRYLIKTRGQQVTLSCSPISGHRSVSWYQQTPGQGLQFLFEYFSETQRNKGNFPGRFSGRQFSNSRSEMNVSTLELGDSALYLCASSLVDRRNEQYFGPGTRLTVT.

The CDR3 reads CATRPLVSGGVYNEQFF. The CDR3 nucleotides read TGTGCCACCAGGCCGCTTGTTTCAGGGGGTGTCTACAATGAGCAGTTCTTC. The chain uses TRBV15 and TRBJ2-1, with 7 bases matching TRBD1. CDR1 is LNHNV, CDR2 YYDKDF, per germline (reference sequence). V trimming: 6 bases; J trimming: 3 bases; junction bases outside the gene matches: 14. The CDR3 extends over 17 amino acids.

The chain uses TRBV5-5 and TRBJ1-1; no reliable D call. The CDR3 is 14 residues long. Trimming cost V 2 bases and J 3 bases, with 11 bases left between them. Germline V CDR1 and CDR2: SGHKS, YYEKEE (reference sequence). DNA of the CDR3: TGTGCCAGCAGCTTTCGGTCTCTTGACACTGAAGCTTTCTTT. It specifies CASSFRSLDTEAFF.

The rearrangement links TRBV11-3 to TRBJ2-1, with a weak D call TRBD1 (5 bases). CDR1 and CDR2 (germline): SGHNT, YENEEA. With 3 bases removed from V and 4 bases from J, the gap between germline ends came to 16 bases. This CDR3 is built from 16 residues. CDR3 sequence (DNA): TGTGCCAGCAGCTTGAAGGGGTGGGTCACATACAATGAGCAGTTCTTC. Protein sequence: CASSLKGWVTYNEQFF.

This clone was seen a single time. The rearrangement joins TRBV4-1 to TRBJ2-5; possibly TRBD1 for D (5 bases). Trimming took 0 bases from V and 10 from J, leaving 18 bases between them. The CDR3 loop spans 15 amino acids. Germline CDR1 and CDR2: MGHRA and YSYEKL. For the CDR3, the DNA is TGCGCCAGCAGCCAAGAAGTTGCGTGGACAAGGGACCAGTACTTC. This translates into CASSQEVAWTRDQYF.

The CDR3 sequence: CASSSGTGSSNEQFF. The CDR3 DNA is TGTGCCAGCAGCTCCGGGACAGGGAGTAGCAATGAGCAGTTCTTC. The chain is built from TRBV7-6 and TRBJ2-1; 9 nucleotides match TRBD1. Germline V gene data show CDR1 as SGHVS and CDR2 as FNYEAQ. The V and J ends lost 4 bases and 6 bases, in that order; junction bases with no gene match: 7. The CDR3 spans 15 residues.

This chain uses TRBV5-1 with TRBJ1-2; 11 bases fit TRBD1. V dropped 6 bases and J dropped 8; count of bases not matched to a gene: 15. Germline lookup yields CDR1 SGHRS and CDR2 YFSETQ. The CDR3 consists of 16 residues. As DNA, the CDR3 is TGCGCCAGCAAACCGGGACAGGGGGACCTGAGAGGGGGCTACACCTTC. Translating gives CASKPGQGDLRGGYTF.

The chain joins TRBV4-1 to TRBJ1-1; tentative D call: TRBD1 (5 bases). The germline V gene has CDR1 MGHRA and CDR2 YSYEKL. The V gene lost 9 bases and the J gene lost 1 base, with 9 bases spanning the gap. This CDR3 is 12 amino acids long. The CDR3 nucleotides are TGCGCCAGTACAGGACGGAACACTGAAGCTTTCTTT. This codes for CASTGRNTEAFF.

J is TRBJ2-7 and V is TRBV6-6; D is unclear. Germline loops: CDR1 MNHNY, CDR2 SVGAGI (reference sequence). Between the trimmed V and J ends, which lost 0 bases and 2 bases, there was a span of 8 bases. The CDR3 sequence is 14 residues long. CDR3: CASSYSGSTYEQYF. CDR3 in DNA: TGTGCCAGCAGTTACTCAGGCAGCACCTACGAGCAGTACTTC.

The gene calls are TRBV4-1 and TRBJ2-5; D is unresolved. The J call is uncertain, as TRBJ2-7 better fits the DNA end. The CDR3 totals 14 residues. The germline V gene encodes CDR1 MGHRA and CDR2 YSYEKL. The CDR3 DNA sequence: TGCGCCAGCAGCCTAGTACCTGCTCGGAACGAGCAGTACTTC. It is translated as CASSLVPARNEQYF.

This sequence joins TRBV9 and TRBJ2-2, with D possibly being TRBD1 (5 bases). The CDR3 length is 15 residues. V lost 2 bases and J 1 base, leaving 9 bases between the germline ends. Germline CDR1 is SGDLS and CDR2 is YYNGEE. Written as DNA, the CDR3 is TGTGCCAGCAGCGTTCATGGACAGAACACCGGGGAGCTGTTTTTT. Protein product: CASSVHGQNTGELFF.

V is TRBV6-1 and J is TRBJ1-5; no clear D. V was clipped by 6 bases and J by 0 bases, with 6 bases between them. Germline CDR1 and CDR2: MNHNS and SASEGT. This CDR3 has 13 amino acids. CDR3 nucleotide sequence: TGTGCCAGCAGGGCCGTTAGCAATCAGCCCCAGCATTTT. Protein: CASRAVSNQPQHF.

J is TRBJ2-3 and V is TRBV30; no reliable D call. Germline V gene sequence: CDR1 GTSNPN, CDR2 SVGIG (reference sequence). This CDR3 has 13 amino acids. Trimming cost V 1 base and J 8 bases, with 13 bases left between them. DNA of the CDR3: TGTGCCTGGAGTGGGACCCTCTGGGGTACGCAGTATTTT. Amino acid sequence: CAWSGTLWGTQYF. Looking up the rest from reference TRBV30 and TRBJ2-3 gives the full variable domain: SQTIHQWPATLVQPVGSPLSLECTVEGTSNPNLYWYRQAAGRGLQLLFYSVGIGQISSEVPQNLSASRPQDRQFILSSKKLLLSDSGFYLCAWSGTLWGTQYFGPGTRLTVL.

This chain joins TRBV7-8 and TRBJ1-1; TRBD1 matches 9 bases. CDR3 length: 15 amino acids. V dropped 7 bases and J dropped 4; count of bases not matched to a gene: 10. Germline V CDR1 and CDR2: SGHVS, FQNEAQ. The CDR3 reads CASIRDRDLATEAFF. CDR3 nucleotides: TGTGCCAGCATCCGGGACAGGGACTTGGCCACTGAAGCTTTCTTT.

The rearrangement joins TRBV7-6 to TRBJ2-5; TRBD1 matches at 7 bases. Germline loops: CDR1 SGHVS, CDR2 FNYEAQ. CDR3 length: 15 amino acids. The V and J ends lost 5 bases and 5 bases, in that order; junction bases with no gene match: 11. CDR3 DNA: TGTGCCAGCAGCCCAAGGACAGGTCAGGGGGAGACCCAGTACTTC. This encodes CASSPRTGQGETQYF.